Listed below are T cell receptor beta chains from one sample, sequenced in a study of shared clonotypes between healthy human individuals. Repertoires were generated with immunoSEQ multiplex PCR, while TCRdb's copy carries only in-frame clones and drops some. The table includes a few million clones, 85% to 95% detected once. Sequenced sample: naive CD4+ T cells sorted from blood. The receptors here all came from a man aged 18 to 29 in good health. Each CDR3 is given with its conserved first and last residue. The order of the fields is J gene, V gene, clone size, D gene, CDR3 length, CDR3 protein, CDR3 DNA. A D gene is named only where the DNA matches it firmly. Rows may omit the clone size; those that give it use once, few, many or a size class.

TRBJ1-2 | TRBV6-5 | - | TRBD1 | 15 | CASSYGQGSSYGYTF | TGTGCCAGCAGTTACGGACAGGGATCAAGCTATGGCTACACCTTC
TRBJ1-5 | TRBV28 | - | - | 14 | CASSSGQGNQPQHF | TGTGCCAGCAGTTCGGGGCAGGGGAATCAGCCCCAGCATTTT
TRBJ1-3 | TRBV5-6 | - | - | 14 | CASSLSYSGNTIYF | TGTGCCAGCAGTCTAAGCTACTCTGGAAACACCATATATTTT
TRBJ2-3 | TRBV7-8 | once | - | 15 | CASSSRSAGTDTQYF | TGTGCCAGCAGCTCGCGGTCGGCCGGCACAGATACGCAGTATTTT
TRBJ1-6 | TRBV6-5 | - | - | 16 | CASSYGAGQGYSPLHF | TGTGCCAGCAGTTACGGTGCAGGTCAGGGGTATTCACCCCTCCACTTT
TRBJ2-3 | TRBV27 | - | TRBD1 | 15 | CASSPRDRTTDTQYF | TGTGCCAGCAGTCCCCGGGACAGGACCACAGATACGCAGTATTTT
TRBJ2-7 | TRBV5-4 | - | - | 12 | CASSFRSDEQYF | TGTGCCAGCAGCTTTCGGTCCGACGAGCAGTACTTC
TRBJ2-4 | TRBV5-1 | - | - | 15 | CASSLRPTQENIQYF | TGCGCCAGCAGCTTGCGGCCCACACAAGAAAACATTCAGTACTTC
TRBJ2-1 | TRBV20-1 | - | - | 10 | CSAWGNEQFF | TGCAGTGCTTGGGGAAATGAGCAGTTCTTC
TRBJ1-4 | TRBV5-1 | - | - | 14 | CASSLVRGDEKLFF | TGCGCCAGCAGCTTGGTTAGGGGAGACGAAAAACTGTTTTTT
TRBJ2-7 | TRBV15 | - | TRBD1 | 15 | CATSRGGTGSYEQYF | TGTGCCACCAGCAGAGGGGGGACAGGGTCCTACGAGCAGTACTTC
TRBJ1-4 | TRBV7-8 | - | - | 14 | CASSPLGINEKLFF | TGTGCCAGCAGCCCTCTGGGGATTAATGAAAAACTGTTTTTT
TRBJ1-6 | TRBV25-1 | - | - | 15 | CASSEFSTPNSPLHF | TGTGCCAGCAGTGAATTCTCGACACCCAATTCACCCCTCCACTTT
TRBJ2-2 | TRBV2 | - | - | 14 | CASSEVPNTGELFF | TGTGCCAGCAGTGAGGTCCCGAACACCGGGGAGCTGTTTTTT
TRBJ2-3 | TRBV9 | - | - | 15 | CASSVSVGGTDTQYF | TGTGCCAGCAGCGTATCCGTTGGGGGCACAGATACGCAGTATTTT
TRBJ1-1 | TRBV4-1 | - | - | 15 | CASSQGNWGMTEAFF | TGCGCCAGCAGCCAAGGCAATTGGGGTATGACTGAAGCTTTCTTT
TRBJ1-1 | TRBV5-4 | - | - | 15 | CASSSQPGVGTEAFF | TGTGCCAGCAGCTCACAGCCTGGGGTTGGGACTGAAGCTTTCTTT
TRBJ1-5 | TRBV18 | - | - | 14 | CASSPPGETWPQHF | TGTGCCAGCTCACCCCCCGGCGAAACTTGGCCCCAGCATTTT
TRBJ2-6 | TRBV5-6 | - | - | 18 | CASSPGGAGRSGANVLTF | TGTGCCAGCAGCCCCGGAGGGGCGGGCCGCTCTGGGGCCAACGTCCTGACTTTC
TRBJ2-1 | TRBV7-9 | once | - | 14 | CASSLQVGGNEQFF | TGTGCCAGCAGCTTACAGGTGGGAGGCAATGAGCAGTTCTTC
TRBJ1-5 | TRBV21-1 | - | - | 17 | CASSKYSPGRRNQPQHF | TGTGCCAGCAGCAAATACAGCCCGGGACGGCGCAATCAGCCCCAGCATTTT
TRBJ2-7 | TRBV7-3 | - | TRBD2 | 15 | CASSLQASGFYEQYF | TGTGCCAGCAGCCTACAGGCTAGCGGGTTCTACGAGCAGTACTTC
TRBJ2-6 | TRBV30 | - | - | 15 | CAWSRKKSGANVLTF | TGTGCCTGGAGTAGGAAGAAGTCTGGGGCCAACGTCCTGACTTTC
TRBJ1-6 | TRBV2 | once | TRBD1 | 13 | CASSEDRNSPLHF | TGTGCCAGCAGTGAGGACAGGAATTCACCCCTCCACTTT
TRBJ2-1 | TRBV19 | - | TRBD1 | 15 | CASSPIQGDHNEQFF | TGTGCCAGTAGCCCTATCCAGGGGGACCACAATGAGCAGTTCTTC
TRBJ1-1 | TRBV7-6 | - | - | 14 | CASSPTTGNTEAFF | TGTGCCAGCAGCCCAACCACCGGGAACACTGAAGCTTTCTTT
TRBJ1-6 | TRBV5-4 | once | TRBD1 | 14 | CASSLDRVNSPLHF | TGTGCCAGCAGCTTAGACAGGGTGAATTCACCCCTCCACTTT
TRBJ2-1 | TRBV9 | - | TRBD1 | 15 | CASSGRGTGNNEQFF | TGTGCCAGCAGCGGGAGGGGGACAGGGAACAATGAGCAGTTCTTC
TRBJ1-5 | TRBV18 | - | - | 14 | CASSPDGTSQPQHF | TGTGCCAGCTCGCCCGACGGGACCAGTCAGCCCCAGCATTTT
TRBJ2-4 | TRBV5-1 | - | TRBD1 | 13 | CASSSPGTDIQYF | TGCGCCAGCAGCTCCCCCGGGACAGACATTCAGTACTTC
TRBJ1-3 | TRBV2 | - | TRBD1 | 15 | CASSDQGASGNTIYF | TGTGCCAGCAGTGACCAGGGGGCTTCTGGAAACACCATATATTTT
TRBJ1-6 | TRBV19 | few | TRBD1 | 15 | CASRARTGNNSPLHF | TGTGCCAGTAGAGCCCGGACAGGAAATAATTCACCCCTCCACTTT
TRBJ1-4 | TRBV5-4 | - | - | 15 | CASSSSGRAAEKLFF | TGTGCCAGCAGCTCCTCTGGACGGGCCGCAGAAAAACTGTTTTTT